This TCR beta chain comes out of a study of T cell responses to AZD1222 COVID-19 vaccine. General study points: Baseline testing showed seropositivity in only six or seven AZD1222 recipients. Two AZD1222 administrations were followed by greater Spike-specific TCR breadth and depth. White British donors predominated, females outnumbered males, and clonal diversity was possibly underestimated. Unmutated regions of variants are reportedly targeted by nearly half of spike-specific TCRs.

Using immunoSEQ multiplex PCR, the repertoire was profiled, and TCRdb retains in-frame clones only, with some absent. The table lists about 120,000 clones, 75% to 90% of them singletons. The sample holds one count of this clone. The antigen is undetermined. Trimming removed 1 base from V and 5 bases from J; junction bases left unmatched: 10. Germline CDR1 and CDR2: SGHNT and YENEEA. The CDR3 consists of 16 residues. Sequenced material: peripheral blood, taken on day 0 of AZD1222 vaccination. The sequence was collected from an adult in good health. The V call is TRBV11-3, the J call TRBJ2-5, with 7 bases fitting TRBD2. CDR3: CASSLGAGAETETQYF. CDR3 coding DNA: TGTGCCAGCAGCTTAGGGGCGGGAGCAGAAACGGAGACCCAGTACTTC.